One sample yielded the 25 T cell receptor beta chains listed below, sequenced in a study of regulatory T cells in long-lasting Graves disease. Investigators prepared the TCR beta libraries by applying iRepertoire HTBI primers and Arm-PCR of CDR3 regions. TCRdb re-called the multiplex PCR reads with MiXCR, one entry per CDR3 protein. Of approximately 210,000 distinct CDR3 sequences in the sample, roughly 18% were seen once. Time point indicated: newly diagnosed GD, antithyroid drugs for less than 3 months. Construction of the TCR library relied on RNA isolated from PBMCs. Sequencing was performed on peripheral blood mononuclear cells (PBMCs), taken at new diagnosis, from a patient treated with antithyroid drugs. These TCRs come from a female donor with Graves disease.

The count of this clonotype is one. The chain is built from TRBV28 and TRBJ2-5; TRBD2 matches 13 bases. The CDR3 is 18 residues long. Unmatched junction bases numbered 9, after V lost 4 bases and J lost 1 base. Germline values: CDR1 MDHEN, CDR2 SYDVKM. In nucleotides, the CDR3 is TGTGCCAGCAGTTCCCGGACTAGCGGGAGTATAAGCCAAGAGACCCAGTACTTC. As protein: CASSSRTSGSISQETQYF.

Points on this clonotype: A much larger clonotype is one base distant, so this may be a read error. The rearrangement links TRBV6-2 or TRBV6-3 to TRBJ2-5; TRBD2 matches 10 bases. J lost 9 bases, V lost 5 bases, and 12 bases had no gene match. There are 15 residues in the CDR3. The germline CDR1 and CDR2 sequences are MNHEY and SVGEGT. The CDR3 nucleotides read TGTGCCAGCAGTGTAAAACTAGCGGGGTTCGGAGCCCAGTACTTC. Translated: CASSVKLAGFGAQYF.

This clonotype was recorded many times. The V and J genes are TRBV9 and TRBJ1-1; TRBD1 is a possible D gene (5 bases). The germline V and J ends were trimmed by 2 bases and 1 base, with 9 bases remaining between them. The CDR3 covers 14 residues. Germline V lookup: CDR1 SGDLS, CDR2 YYNGEE. In nucleotides, the CDR3 is TGTGCCAGCAGCGTGCAGGGCGGGAACACTGAAGCTTTCTTT. It translates to CASSVQGGNTEAFF.

At least ten counts were recorded for this clonotype. V gene TRBV7-8 combines with J gene TRBJ2-2; 7 bases are a match to TRBD2. V was clipped by 1 base and J by 5 bases; unmatched bases: 7. The V gene's germline CDR1 is SGHVS and CDR2 FQNEAQ. The CDR3 contains 16 residues. The CDR3 reads CASSLVASGQTGELFF. CDR3 nucleotide sequence: TGTGCCAGCAGCTTAGTAGCTAGCGGTCAAACCGGGGAGCTGTTTTTT. Complete variable domain (other parts from reference TRBV7-8 and TRBJ2-2): GAGVSQSPRYKVAKRGQDVALRCDPISGHVSLFWYQQALGQGPEFLTYFQNEAQLDKSGLPSDRFFAERPEGSVSTLKIQRTQQEDSAVYLCASSLVASGQTGELFFGEGSRLTVL.

The CDR3 sequence: CSAEQTGSRRSPLHF. The CDR3 coding sequence is TGCAGTGCCGAACAAACAGGGAGTCGGCGTTCACCCCTCCACTTT. The chain joins TRBV20-1 to TRBJ1-6, with D possibly TRBD1 on 6 matching bases. V dropped 6 bases and J dropped 9 bases, with 21 bases sitting between them. From germline, CDR1 is DFQATT and CDR2 SNEGSKA (reference sequence). The CDR3 has 15 amino acids.

This clonotype was detected ten times or more. V gene TRBV11-3 combines with J gene TRBJ2-2; possible D gene TRBD2, 5 bases. The germline V gene has CDR1 SGHNT and CDR2 YENEEA. The CDR3 has 14 amino acids. Between the trimmed V and J ends, which lost 2 bases and 2 bases, there was a span of 6 bases. The chain's CDR3 is CASSLRLNTGELFF. The CDR3 nucleotides are TGTGCCAGCAGCTTACGACTAAACACCGGGGAGCTGTTTTTT.

Ten or more counts support this clonotype. The rearrangement uses TRBV12-3 or TRBV12-4 and TRBJ2-1; 12 positions match TRBD2. V was pared by 6 bases and J by 8 bases, with 11 bases of the junction left unmatched. The CDR3 extends over 16 amino acids. The CDR3 loop reads CASRGDLAGGPYEQFF. The CDR3 DNA reads TGTGCCAGCAGAGGGGATCTAGCGGGAGGGCCCTATGAGCAGTTCTTC.

This clonotype was seen at least ten times. This chain links TRBV6-2 or TRBV6-3 with TRBJ2-7; TRBD1 is a possible D gene (5 bases). CDR3 length: 18 residues. The V end lost 5 bases, the J end lost 3 bases, and 26 bases lay between the germline ends. Germline V gene sequence: CDR1 MNHEY, CDR2 SVGEGT. The CDR3 nucleotides are TGTGCCAGCAGTGAAACCCACGGCGTCGTAGGGGCAGGCTACGAGCAGTACTTC. Amino acids: CASSETHGVVGAGYEQYF.

The V call is TRBV2, the J call TRBJ2-1; D may be TRBD1 (6 bases). CDR1 is SNHLY and CDR2 is FYNNEI in the germline V gene. The CDR3 length is 15 residues. Trimming stripped 2 bases from V and 10 bases from J, with 18 bases between. In nucleotides, the CDR3 is TGTGCCAGCAGTGAATGGAGGACCAGCAGGGGCGAGCAGTTCTTC. Translation gives CASSEWRTSRGEQFF.

This clonotype was observed many times. The gene calls are TRBV6-5 and TRBJ1-4; TRBD1 aligns across 7 bases. The CDR3 is 15 residues long. CDR1 is MNHEY, CDR2 SVGAGI, per germline. Losses at the gene ends were 4 bases for V and 7 bases for J; bases not matched to a gene: 9. The CDR3 DNA sequence: TGTGCCAGCAGTTCAGGGGGGGGGGAAGGTGAAAAACTGTTTTTT. Translating gives CASSSGGGEGEKLFF.

This chain connects TRBV12-3 or TRBV12-4 to TRBJ1-1; perhaps TRBD1 as D (5 bases). Trimming took off 7 bases at V and 4 bases at J, with 10 bases between the two ends. The CDR3 is made up of 12 amino acids. CDR3 protein: CASTLGGTEAFF. CDR3 nucleotides: TGTGCCAGCACCCTGGGGGGCACTGAAGCTTTCTTT.

The V gene is TRBV2, the J gene TRBJ1-5; no reliable D call. This CDR3 contains 13 residues. Germline loops: CDR1 SNHLY, CDR2 FYNNEI. Trimming took off 6 bases at V and 5 bases at J, with 11 bases between the two ends. DNA for the CDR3: TGTGCCAGCAGAGATGAGGAGTATCAGCCCCAGCATTTT. Protein: CASRDEEYQPQHF.

This chain joins TRBV5-5 and TRBJ2-1; D gene uncertain. V dropped 2 bases and J dropped 6 bases, with 6 bases sitting between them. CDR1 and CDR2 (germline): SGHKS, YYEKEE (reference sequence). The CDR3 sequence is 12 residues long. DNA for the CDR3: TGTGCCAGCAGCTTTTTTAGCAATGAGCAGTTCTTC. Translated: CASSFFSNEQFF.

This clonotype showed up many times. The gene calls are TRBV19 and TRBJ2-4, with 8 bases aligning to TRBD1. V lost 1 base to trimming and J lost 7 bases; unmatched junction nucleotides: 9. The germline V gene encodes CDR1 LNHDA and CDR2 SQIVND (reference sequence). CDR3 length: 16 residues. CDR3 in amino acids: CASSIGQGRQGNIQYF. The CDR3 bases are TGTGCCAGTAGTATAGGACAGGGGCGACAGGGGAACATTCAGTACTTC.

This clonotype has at least ten counts. J is TRBJ2-7 and V is TRBV28; perhaps TRBD1 as D (5 bases). The germline V gene has CDR1 MDHEN and CDR2 SYDVKM. The germline V and J ends were trimmed by 1 base and 5 bases, with 9 bases remaining between them. The CDR3 length is 13 residues. DNA of the CDR3: TGTGCCAGCAGTTTATCCCAAGGGGACGAGCAGTACTTC. Residues: CASSLSQGDEQYF.

The chain couples TRBV20-1 to TRBJ2-3; 8 positions match TRBD1. Trimming took 3 bases from V and 2 from J; bases not matched to a gene: 7. CDR3 length equals 15 residues. CDR1 is DFQATT, CDR2 SNEGSKA, per germline (reference sequence). CDR3 DNA: TGCAGTGCTAGCCCGGGACAGGTTTTCACAGATACGCAGTATTTT. This codes for CSASPGQVFTDTQYF.

On this clonotype itself: Given a much more abundant clone one base away, this may be a read error. V and J are TRBV10-3 and TRBJ1-1; 8 bases line up with TRBD1. The V gene end was trimmed by 5 bases and the J gene end by 4 bases; junction bases not matched to a gene: 15. The CDR3 runs to 17 residues. CDR1 and CDR2 (germline): ENHRY, SYGVKD. The chain's CDR3 is CAISYVRGRLGSTEAFF. CDR3 DNA: TGTGCCATCAGTTACGTCAGGGGGCGCCTCGGTAGCACTGAAGCTTTCTTT.

The chain couples TRBV2 to TRBJ1-6; D is uncertain. With 0 bases removed from V and 0 bases from J, the gap between germline ends came to 12 bases. CDR3 length equals 18 residues. Per germline, CDR1 SNHLY and CDR2 FYNNEI. CDR3 in DNA: TGTGCCAGCAGTGAAGCGCCCGTCGATAGCTCCTATAATTCACCCCTCCACTTT. Residues: CASSEAPVDSSYNSPLHF.

In its sample, this clonotype was seen many times. The CDR3 nucleotides read TGTGCCGGCAAGCGTGGCCCCGGGGGAACCGGGGAGCTGTTTTTT. It encodes CAGKRGPGGTGELFF. This chain links TRBV6-1 with TRBJ2-2; possibly TRBD2 for D (6 bases). The CDR3 sequence is 15 residues long. V was cut by 11 bases and J by 5 bases, with 21 bases left in between. Germline V lookup: CDR1 MNHNS, CDR2 SASEGT.

Regarding this clonotype: A much larger clone differs from this one at a single base, so this may be a read error. V usage is TRBV6-2 or TRBV6-3 and J usage is TRBJ1-1; D gene ambiguous. CDR3 length equals 14 residues. Germline CDR1 reads MNHEY; CDR2 reads SVGEGT. Trimming took 0 bases from V and 3 from J, leaving 8 bases between them. The CDR3 DNA sequence: TGTGCCAGCAGTTACTCGATAAAGGACACTGAAGCTTTCTTT. As protein: CASSYSIKDTEAFF.

This clonotype was recorded a few times. The chain links TRBV7-3 to TRBJ2-1, with a weak D call TRBD2 (6 bases). Germline V gives CDR1 SGHTA, CDR2 FQGTGA. Trimming cost V 5 bases and J 10 bases, with 18 bases left between them. This CDR3 contains 14 residues. CDR3 loop: CASSPEHFSGEQFF. CDR3 DNA sequence: TGTGCCAGCAGCCCTGAACATTTCAGCGGGGAGCAGTTCTTC.

The sample holds many counts of this clonotype. The chain combines TRBV29-1 with TRBJ1-1; possibly TRBD1 for D (5 bases). The CDR3 length is 12 residues. With 7 bases removed from V and 7 bases from J, the gap between germline ends came to 16 bases. Germline values: CDR1 SQVTM, CDR2 ANQGSEA. CDR3 nucleotide sequence: TGCAGCGCCCGCCAGGGACGTCTTGAAGCTTTCTTT. Translated, it gives CSARQGRLEAFF.

This clonotype was counted many times. The chain combines TRBV24-1 with TRBJ2-3; 7 nucleotides line up with TRBD2. This CDR3 region has 16 residues. Per germline, CDR1 KGHDR and CDR2 SFDVKD. Trimming removed 0 bases from V and 0 bases from J; junction bases left unmatched: 2. CDR3 sequence: CATSDLQAGSTDTQYF. In DNA, the CDR3 is TGTGCCACCAGTGATTTGCAAGCGGGGAGCACAGATACGCAGTATTTT.

This clonotype was counted ten times or more. The chain joins TRBV6-2 or TRBV6-3 to TRBJ2-1; 10 bases map to TRBD2. J was trimmed by 8 bases and V by 5 bases; bases with no gene match: 9. This CDR3 region has 15 residues. CDR1 is MNHEY, CDR2 SVGEGT, per germline. This CDR3 reads CASSPIPSGSDEQFF. The DNA for the CDR3 is TGTGCCAGCAGTCCCATCCCTAGCGGGAGCGATGAGCAGTTCTTC.

This clonotype came up a few times. The chain has TRBV12-3 or TRBV12-4 and TRBJ2-7; D perhaps matches TRBD2 (7 bases). The CDR3 spans 15 residues. V was shortened by 6 bases and J by 2 bases, with 17 bases between the two germline ends. CDR3 sequence (DNA): TGTGCCAGCAGCGAGGGGGGGGCGAATCCCTACGAGCAGTACTTC. This gives the protein CASSEGGANPYEQYF.